The rows below give T cell receptor beta chains drawn from one sample of a study of memory CD4+ T cells and cytomegalovirus serostatus. Sequencing used immunoSEQ multiplex PCR; TCRdb keeps in-frame clones, though not all of them. Of about 58,000 clones listed, about four fifths are singletons. The sample consisted of memory CD4+ T cells from blood. The receptors come from an adult in good health and CMV-seronegative. Some clones in this sample may be carry-over from other donors' samples. Both conserved end residues are part of each CDR3. D genes are given only for firm matches. The listing skips clone size in some rows; elsewhere it reads once, few, many or a size class.

J gene	D gene	clone size	V gene	CDR3 protein	CDR3 DNA
TRBJ2-1	TRBD2	-	TRBV11-1	CASSPRGLAGVNEQFF	TGTGCCAGCAGCCCCCGAGGACTAGCGGGAGTCAATGAGCAGTTCTTC
TRBJ2-6	-	-	TRBV25-1	CASTSSSGANVLTF	TGTGCCAGCACATCCAGCTCTGGGGCCAACGTCCTGACTTTC
TRBJ2-2	-	-	TRBV5-1	CASSFLDPGELFF	TGCGCCAGCAGTTTTCTCGATCCCGGGGAGCTGTTTTTT
TRBJ1-1	-	-	TRBV29-1	CSADTGVGTEAFF	TGCAGCGCTGACACCGGGGTGGGCACTGAAGCTTTCTTT
TRBJ2-2	TRBD2	-	TRBV5-1	CASSLVSGKSNTGELFF	TGCGCCAGCAGCTTGGTTAGCGGGAAATCGAACACCGGGGAGCTGTTTTTT
TRBJ1-4	TRBD1	-	TRBV10-3	CATGTGFFEKLFF	TGTGCCACCGGGACAGGGTTTTTTGAAAAACTGTTTTTT
TRBJ2-6	-	-	TRBV5-1	CASSQGAGANVLTF	TGCGCCAGCAGCCAGGGAGCTGGGGCCAACGTCCTGACTTTC
TRBJ1-1	-	-	TRBV5-5	CASSPGGSVNTEAFF	TGTGCCAGCAGCCCTGGTGGGTCAGTCAACACTGAAGCTTTCTTT
TRBJ2-1	TRBD2	-	TRBV15	CATSRDVSGSAYNEQFF	TGTGCCACCAGCAGAGATGTGAGCGGGAGCGCCTACAATGAGCAGTTCTTC
TRBJ2-5	-	-	TRBV19	CASSPQGLETQYF	TGTGCCAGTAGCCCCCAGGGCCTGGAGACCCAGTACTTC
TRBJ1-2	-	-	TRBV5-1	CASSFLTDYGYTF	TGCGCCAGCAGCTTCCTGACAGACTATGGCTACACCTTC
TRBJ2-2	-	-	TRBV28	CASSSPRWELFF	TGTGCCAGCAGTTCCCCTAGGTGGGAGCTGTTTTTT
TRBJ1-2	-	-	TRBV7-8	CASSLQRTDYGYTF	TGTGCCAGCAGCTTACAGAGGACAGACTATGGCTACACCTTC
TRBJ1-1	-	few	TRBV28	CASSFLGQAFF	TGTGCCAGCAGTTTTTTAGGACAAGCTTTCTTT
TRBJ1-5	-	few	TRBV18	CASSQFGLDQPQHF	TGTGCCAGCTCACAATTTGGTCTGGATCAGCCCCAGCATTTT
TRBJ2-3	-	-	TRBV19	CASSMNPRGLSTDTQYF	TGTGCCAGTAGTATGAACCCCCGCGGACTGAGCACAGATACGCAGTATTTT
TRBJ2-1	TRBD1	-	TRBV7-8	CASSLSPGTGNNEQFF	TGTGCCAGCAGCTTAAGTCCCGGGACAGGGAACAATGAGCAGTTCTTC
TRBJ2-2	TRBD2	-	TRBV6-1	CASSISGSYVGELFF	TGTGCCAGCAGTATCAGCGGGAGTTATGTCGGGGAGCTGTTTTTT
TRBJ2-5	-	-	TRBV11-2	CASSLVAATEQETQYF	TGTGCCAGCAGCTTAGTGGCAGCCACAGAACAAGAGACCCAGTACTTC
TRBJ1-1	-	-	TRBV6-4	CASSDSFPGVITEAFF	TGTGCCAGCAGTGACAGTTTTCCAGGGGTGATCACTGAAGCTTTCTTT
TRBJ1-1	-	-	TRBV28	CASSLGLGGGNTEAFF	TGTGCCAGCAGTTTAGGTCTGGGAGGGGGGAACACTGAAGCTTTCTTT
TRBJ2-1	-	-	TRBV12-5	CASGPGSRDEQFF	TGTGCTAGTGGACCCGGGTCGAGGGATGAGCAGTTCTTC
TRBJ2-5	-	-	TRBV28	CASSEGGEETQYF	TGTGCCAGCAGTGAGGGGGGCGAAGAGACCCAGTACTTC
TRBJ1-1	-	-	TRBV6-1	CASSDGKITEAFF	TGTGCCAGCAGTGACGGTAAGATCACTGAAGCTTTCTTT
TRBJ2-7	TRBD2	-	TRBV30	CAWSKGLAGPYEQYF	TGTGCCTGGAGTAAGGGACTAGCGGGTCCCTACGAGCAGTACTTC
TRBJ2-3	-	-	TRBV5-4	CASSLGGRSADTQYF	TGTGCCAGCAGCTTGGGGGGCAGGTCCGCAGATACGCAGTATTTT
TRBJ2-1	-	-	TRBV30	CAWSRGNSYNEQFF	TGTGCCTGGAGTAGAGGGAACTCCTACAATGAGCAGTTCTTC
TRBJ2-1	-	-	TRBV4-1	CASSQGPGSTYNEQFF	TGCGCCAGCAGCCAAGGGCCAGGCTCCACCTACAATGAGCAGTTCTTC
TRBJ2-1	-	-	TRBV18	CASSPRKGTSSYNEQFF	TGTGCCAGCTCACCACGGAAGGGTACGAGCTCCTACAATGAGCAGTTCTTC
TRBJ2-2	-	-	TRBV21-1	CASSKLKTGGNTGELFF	TGTGCCAGCAGCAAATTAAAAACAGGGGGAAACACCGGGGAGCTGTTTTTT
TRBJ1-5	-	once	TRBV28	CASASGQPQHF	TGTGCCAGCGCGAGCGGGCAGCCCCAGCATTTT
TRBJ1-4	-	-	TRBV5-1	CASSLGGPGANEKLFF	TGCGCCAGCAGCTTAGGGGGTCCCGGGGCTAATGAAAAACTGTTTTTT
TRBJ1-2	TRBD1	-	TRBV7-2	CASSLRTGRDGYTF	TGTGCCAGCAGCTTGAGGACAGGGAGGGATGGCTACACCTTC
TRBJ1-2	-	-	TRBV5-1	CASSRGAGTAAYGYTF	TGCGCCAGCAGCCGCGGGGCTGGGACCGCAGCCTATGGCTACACCTTC
TRBJ2-3	-	-	TRBV29-1	CSVGVADTQYF	TGCAGCGTTGGAGTGGCGGATACGCAGTATTTT
TRBJ2-1	TRBD2	-	TRBV5-4	CASSSLAGVGGIQFF	TGTGCCAGCAGCTCCCTAGCGGGAGTAGGGGGTATACAGTTCTTC
TRBJ1-4	-	-	TRBV11-2	CASSLGVGEKLFF	TGTGCCAGCAGCTTGGGGGTTGGTGAAAAACTGTTTTTT
TRBJ1-2	TRBD1	-	TRBV11-2	CASSLATTTGRDGYTF	TGTGCCAGCAGCTTAGCCACTACGACAGGGCGGGATGGCTACACCTTC
TRBJ2-1	-	-	TRBV5-6	CASSLALVGSWVQFF	TGTGCCAGCAGCTTGGCATTGGTCGGGAGTTGGGTGCAGTTCTTC
TRBJ1-1	-	-	TRBV5-6	CASSRRGTPNTEAFF	TGTGCCAGCAGCCGGAGGGGGACACCGAACACTGAAGCTTTCTTT
TRBJ1-1	TRBD1	-	TRBV2	CASSETDRGGTEAFF	TGTGCCAGCAGTGAAACAGACAGGGGCGGCACTGAAGCTTTCTTT
TRBJ2-3	-	few	TRBV5-4	CASTQTGTTDTQYF	TGTGCCAGCACGCAAACAGGGACCACAGATACGCAGTATTTT
TRBJ2-7	-	-	TRBV11-2	CASSLGPGVQYEQYF	TGTGCCAGCAGCTTAGGACCGGGGGTCCAATACGAGCAGTACTTC
TRBJ1-1	-	-	TRBV7-6	CASGNREWNTEAFF	TGTGCCAGCGGAAACAGGGAATGGAACACTGAAGCTTTCTTT
TRBJ1-6	-	-	TRBV28	CASSIGARSSPLHF	TGTGCCAGCAGCATAGGCGCCAGAAGTTCACCCCTCCACTTT
TRBJ1-5	-	-	TRBV7-2	CASSLTQNQPQHF	TGTGCCAGCAGCTTAACCCAAAATCAGCCCCAGCATTTT
TRBJ2-1	TRBD1	-	TRBV6-1	CASSDLSGTGTNEQFF	TGTGCCAGCAGTGATCTGTCAGGGACAGGGACCAATGAGCAGTTCTTC
TRBJ2-2	TRBD1	-	TRBV5-4	CASSLARTGATGELFF	TGTGCCAGCAGCTTGGCCCGGACAGGGGCCACCGGGGAGCTGTTTTTT
TRBJ2-2	TRBD2	-	TRBV12-5	CASGFRVIPGLAGGSATGELFF	TGTGCTAGTGGTTTTAGGGTGATACCGGGACTAGCGGGAGGGTCCGCCACCGGGGAGCTGTTTTTT